This T cell receptor beta chain was sequenced in a study of tumor T cells in aggressive B-cell lymphoma (dated by TCRdb to about 2017). Receptor amplification or capture employed the immunoSEQ multiplex PCR assay. Held by TCRdb, this immuneACCESS table contains in-frame sequences only and omits some clones. Under half of the omission traces to an unresolved V gene where checked; the cause of the rest is unknown. This sample lists some 5,700 clones; 82% were detected once. The ten largest clonotypes hold 2.8% of the sample. Concerning this clone itself: Its antigen is unknown. Within one base of it there is no much larger clone, and no base qualities were kept.

The CDR1 and CDR2 encoded by the germline V gene (reference sequence) are SEHNR and FQNEAQ. Germline trimming amounts to 3 bases on V and 4 bases on J, with 11 as the count of junction bases outside the gene matches. Including cysteine and phenylalanine, the CDR3 has 19 amino acids. Solely the CDR3 DNA is kept, with 57 bases framed from the first base. The rearrangement combines TRBV7-9 with TRBJ2-2, with 13 bases matching TRBD2. The source is an adult with diffuse large B cell lymphoma. Sample: tumor tissue. For the CDR3, the sequence is CASSFIPGTSGTGTGELFF. The DNA sequence is TGTGCCAGCAGCTTTATCCCAGGGACTAGCGGGACGGGCACCGGGGAGCTGTTTTTT.